The rows below give T cell receptor beta chains drawn from one sample of a study of regulatory T cells in long-lasting Graves disease. TCRdb independently ran MiXCR on the multiplex PCR reads; one entry per CDR3 protein. The sample holds 200,000 to 250,000 distinct CDR3 sequences; approximately 19% are singletons and the top ten take 12%. This same sample was also taken into another study, of T cells in Graves' hyperthyroidism and ophthalmopathy.

The source was peripheral blood mononuclear cells (PBMCs), collected at new diagnosis, from a patient treated with antithyroid drugs. These receptors came from a woman aged 30 to 39 with Graves disease. Both conserved end residues are part of each CDR3. The D gene is left open where the match is weak. Size values are once, few and many counts, or a class for expanded clones, and some rows have none.

.	TRBV19	many	TRBJ1-6	TGTGCCAGTAGTATAGAGGCTGGAGAGGAAATTCCCCTCCACTTT	CASSIEAGEEIPLHF
.	TRBV5-1	few	TRBJ1-6	TGCGCCAGCAGCGCCGGGGGGTTGAGTAATTCACCCCTCCACTTT	CASSAGGLSNSPLHF
TRBD1	TRBV5-6	many	TRBJ2-3	TGTGCCAGCAGCTCTACTCGACAGGGCCTCGCGTATTTT	CASSSTRQGLAYF
.	TRBV28	many	TRBJ1-6	TGTGCCAGCAGCCGAAAACAGGGTACGAATTCACCCCTCCACTTT	CASSRKQGTNSPLHF
TRBD1	TRBV6-1	many	TRBJ1-1	TGTGCCAGCAGATGGGACAGGACAAACACTGAAGCTTTCTTT	CASRWDRTNTEAFF
.	TRBV6-5	many	TRBJ1-4	TGTGCCAGCAGTTACTCGCGGCTCAGGGCCGGTAGTCGAAGTGAAAAACTGTTTTTT	CASSYSRLRAGSRSEKLFF
TRBD1	TRBV19	many	TRBJ1-1	TGTGCCAGTAGTTTCTTACAGGGGGCGCGGGCCGGAGCTTTCTTT	CASSFLQGARAGAFF
.	TRBV6-9	few	TRBJ2-6	TGTGCCAGCAGTTACCCCGTCCCCTCTGGGGCCAACGTCCTGACTTTC	CASSYPVPSGANVLTF
TRBD2	TRBV2	.	TRBJ2-7	TGTGCCAGCAGGGGTGGACTAGCGGCCTCCTACGAGCAGTACTTC	CASRGGLAASYEQYF
.	TRBV3-1	many	TRBJ1-2	TGTGCCAGCAGCCTGGACGGGAGGAGTTATGGCTACACCTTC	CASSLDGRSYGYTF
.	TRBV27	many	TRBJ2-7	TGTGCCAGCAGTTTAGCGGGAATCTACGAGCAGTACTTC	CASSLAGIYEQYF
.	TRBV20-1	many	TRBJ2-3	TGCAGTGCTAGAGATATGGAAGCCTTACGGCCTGAAGGACCCACAGATACGCAGTATTTT	CSARDMEALRPEGPTDTQYF
.	TRBV13	many	TRBJ2-1	TGTGCCAGCAACAGCGTTTACAATGAGCAGTTCTTC	CASNSVYNEQFF
TRBD2	TRBV18	.	TRBJ2-3	TGTGCCAGCTCACCACCGAGCGGGGGCCGCACAGATACGCAGTATTTT	CASSPPSGGRTDTQYF
TRBD2	TRBV7-3	once	TRBJ2-3	TGTGCCAGCAGCAGGATAAGCGGGGGAACGGGTACGCAGTATTTT	CASSRISGGTGTQYF
TRBD2	TRBV29-1	many	TRBJ2-7	TGCAGCGTAGAGCGGGAAGACTCCTACGAGCAGTACTTC	CSVEREDSYEQYF
TRBD1	TRBV11-3	.	TRBJ2-5	TGCGCCAGCAGCCGGACCCCCGGGGGACAGGCCGTTATAGGAGAGACCCAGTACTTC	CASSRTPGGQAVIGETQYF
.	TRBV28	many	TRBJ2-2	TGTGCCAGCAGATACAGGGCCACCGGGGAGCTGTTTTTT	CASRYRATGELFF
TRBD1	TRBV18	many	TRBJ2-5	TGTGCCAGCTACCGGGACAGGACCTCGGAGACCCAGTACTTC	CASYRDRTSETQYF
.	TRBV7-8	many	TRBJ1-4	TGTGCCAGCCGAAGGGGATCAACTAATGAAAAACTGTTTTTT	CASRRGSTNEKLFF
.	TRBV27	many	TRBJ1-1	TGTGCCAGCAGTTTCTCAGATTCCAACACTGAAGCTTTCTTT	CASSFSDSNTEAFF
.	TRBV11-2	many	TRBJ1-1	TGTGCCAGCAGCAAACGATTGACCCCGTTAATGAACACTGAAGCTTTCTTT	CASSKRLTPLMNTEAFF
.	TRBV10-1	medium-sized	TRBJ2-3	TGCGCCAGCAGTGAAGGTCATAGCACAGATACGCAGTATTTT	CASSEGHSTDTQYF
.	TRBV12-3/TRBV12-4	many	TRBJ2-7	TGTGCCAGCAGTTTAGACGGGAGCTCTTCCTACGAGCAGTACTTC	CASSLDGSSSYEQYF
.	TRBV7-3	many	TRBJ2-3	TGTGCCAGCGCCCCCTCCCTTTATACAGATACGCAGTATTTT	CASAPSLYTDTQYF
.	TRBV6-5	few	TRBJ1-1	TGTGCCAGCAGTTCCAAGAACACTGAAGCTTTCTTT	CASSSKNTEAFF
TRBD2	TRBV7-2	.	TRBJ2-7	TGTGCCAGCAGCGTGGGACTAGCGGGGGTGGTAGAGCAGTACTTC	CASSVGLAGVVEQYF
.	TRBV2	many	TRBJ1-1	TGTGCCAGCATCATTCAGGGCCCGAACACTGAAGCTTTCTTT	CASIIQGPNTEAFF
.	TRBV6-2/TRBV6-3	few	TRBJ2-3	TGTGCCAGCATGAACCGGGCAGATACGCAGTATTTT	CASMNRADTQYF
.	TRBV20-1	many	TRBJ1-1	TGCAGTGCTAGAGATTTGGGGGGCACGGGCACTGAAGCTTTCTTT	CSARDLGGTGTEAFF
.	TRBV4-1	few	TRBJ1-2	TGCGCCAGCAGCCAAGATCGAGACACGTTGGCCTATGGCTACACCTTC	CASSQDRDTLAYGYTF
.	TRBV2	many	TRBJ2-7	TGTGCCAGCAGTGGGGAGTGGGAGGGGGCTGAGCAGTACTTC	CASSGEWEGAEQYF
TRBD1	TRBV5-4	many	TRBJ2-7	TGTGCCAGCAGCCAAACGGGACAGGGGGCCTACGAGCAGTACTTC	CASSQTGQGAYEQYF
.	TRBV28	many	TRBJ2-5	TGTGCCAGCAGTTTATGGCCCAAAGAGACCCAGTACTTC	CASSLWPKETQYF
TRBD1	TRBV3-1	many	TRBJ1-2	TGTGCCAGCAGCAAAGTACTGGGACAGGGGAACTATGGCTACACCTTC	CASSKVLGQGNYGYTF
.	TRBV7-2	many	TRBJ1-5	TGTGCCAGCAGTCTGGGAGGGGTGGGGTATCAGCCCCAGCATTTT	CASSLGGVGYQPQHF
TRBD1	TRBV14	many	TRBJ1-5	TGTGCCAGCAGCCAAGGACAGGGTCAGCCCCAGCATTTT	CASSQGQGQPQHF
.	TRBV15	.	TRBJ1-3	TGTGCCACCAGCACCCCGGGACCCTCTGGAAACACCACATATTTT	CATSTPGPSGNTTYF
.	TRBV19	many	TRBJ1-2	TGTGCCAGTAAATTTGGACTGAACTATGGCTACACCTTC	CASKFGLNYGYTF
TRBD1	TRBV28	many	TRBJ1-1	TGTGCCAGCAGTTCCGCCCGGGACAGGGGGCGAAGAACAGCTTTCTTT	CASSSARDRGRRTAFF
.	TRBV5-1	.	TRBJ1-1	TGCGCCAGCAGCTTAGGGGCTTCGACTGGAGCTTTGTTT	CASSLGASTGALF
.	TRBV18	many	TRBJ1-4	TGTGCCAGCTCCCTCACAGGTGGATCTAATGAAAAACTGTTTTTT	CASSLTGGSNEKLFF
.	TRBV24-1	many	TRBJ2-3	TGTGCCACCAGTGATTTCCGCAGGGGCACAGATACGCAGTATTTT	CATSDFRRGTDTQYF
TRBD1	TRBV28	.	TRBJ1-1	TGTGCCAGCAGTACCCACAGGCAGGGGGCGTTGAACACTGAAGCTTTCTTT	CASSTHRQGALNTEAFF
TRBD1	TRBV12-3/TRBV12-4	.	TRBJ1-6	TGTGCCAGCAGTTCCGGGACAGGGGGGCACTCACCCCTCCACTTT	CASSSGTGGHSPLHF
TRBD2	TRBV15	many	TRBJ2-2	TGTGCCACCAAGGGACTAGCGGGAGGCGCCGGGGAGCTGTTTTTT	CATKGLAGGAGELFF
.	TRBV27	many	TRBJ1-1	TGTGCCAGCAGTTTATTGAGCAGGGCCACTGAAGCTTTCTTT	CASSLLSRATEAFF
TRBD1	TRBV5-6	once	TRBJ2-7	TGTGCCAGCAGCCCGACAGGGCATTTCGTCTACGAGCAGTACTTC	CASSPTGHFVYEQYF
.	TRBV10-3	.	TRBJ1-6	TGTGCCATCAGTGAGTCGAGGCAGGGTCAATCACCCCTCCACTTT	CAISESRQGQSPLHF
.	TRBV9	many	TRBJ2-6	TGTGCCAGCAGCGTCGGGGGCCCTGCCCTCTCTGGGGCCAACGTCCTGACTTTC	CASSVGGPALSGANVLTF
.	TRBV7-6	.	TRBJ1-2	TGTGCCAGCAGCCCTTTCGAGGGAAGGGGCTACACCTTC	CASSPFEGRGYTF
.	TRBV7-2	.	TRBJ1-5	TGTGCCAGCAGCTTAGTAGGAGTAGGAAATCAGCCCCAGCATTTT	CASSLVGVGNQPQHF
.	TRBV3-1	many	TRBJ1-3	TGTGCCAGCAGCCTGCGCGCTGGAAACACCATATATTTT	CASSLRAGNTIYF
.	TRBV19	many	TRBJ1-2	TGTGCCAGTAGTATTCAATTCGACAGGCGCGCTAACTATGGCTACACCTTC	CASSIQFDRRANYGYTF
TRBD1	TRBV20-1	many	TRBJ1-6	TGCAGTGCTAGAGATTGGGGACAGTTTAATTCACCCCTCCACTTT	CSARDWGQFNSPLHF